This T cell receptor (beta chain) was sequenced during a study of blood T cell repertoires in COVID-19. About the study: The cDNA or gDNA used as material had been derived from T cells, B-cell-depleted T cells, or PBMCs.

Repertoires were generated with immunoSEQ multiplex PCR, while TCRdb's copy carries only in-frame clones and drops some. This table holds 200,000 to 250,000 clones, over 65% found once. Only one count was recorded for this clone. Germline V gene lookup returns CDR1 SGHTA and CDR2 FQGNSA. The ends lost 5 bases at V and 8 bases at J; junction bases unmatched: 12. The CDR3 sequence is 16 residues long. Sequencing input: peripheral blood. This chain uses TRBV7-2 with TRBJ2-1; 10 nucleotides agree with TRBD2. The sequence derives from a woman aged 70-85 years with active or convalescent COVID-19. CDR3 residues: CASSIYLAGVGDEQFF. In DNA, the CDR3 is TGTGCCAGCAGCATCTATCTAGCGGGAGTGGGGGATGAGCAGTTCTTC.